This T cell receptor (beta chain) was sequenced in a study of vaccination effects on CD4 cells after COVID-19. Study-level information: Participants received two doses of either the BNT162b2 or mRNA-1273 vaccine. Wells containing a few million PBMC each were cultured with about 9 IU/ml IL-2 and 8 to 10 ug/ml peptides.

Only in-frame clones appear in the TCRdb table, and some are missing; sequencing was by immunoSEQ multiplex PCR. The table shows over 45,000 clones, with approximately 61% occurring only once. To note about this clone: Its antigen is as yet unknown.

Once cultured for roughly nine days, the cells underwent separation to obtain CD4+ T cells. Nucleocapsid antibody tests were negative, and the vaccine recipients had no prior SARS-CoV-2 infection. Cells had half their medium changed to IL-2 medium on days 3 and 7. This TCR came from a human donor who received a COVID-19 vaccine. The starting material was CD4+ T cells from PBMCs cultured without peptide, obtained before COVID-19 vaccination.

The CDR3 loop is CASKRRGIAEKLFF. CDR3 nucleotide sequence: TGTGCCAGCAAGCGTCGGGGGATTGCAGAAAAACTGTTTTTT. V usage is TRBV28 and J usage is TRBJ1-4, with a tentative D call TRBD1 (5 bases). The V gene lost 7 bases and the J gene lost 8 bases, with 17 bases spanning the gap. The CDR3 is 14 amino acids. Germline CDR1 MDHEN, CDR2 SYDVKM. Variable domain in full (rest from reference TRBV28 and TRBJ1-4): DVKVTQSSRYLVKRTGEKVFLECVQDMDHENMFWYRQDPGLGLRLIYFSYDVKMKEKGDIPEGYSVSREKKERFSLILESASTNQTSMYLCASKRRGIAEKLFFGSGTQLSVL.